The 28 T cell receptor beta chains listed next were all sequenced from one sample in a study of chronic HIV infection and antiretroviral therapy (dated by TCRdb to the mid-2010s). The method was 5' RACE. The sequencer was an Illumina MiSeq. In TCRdb, the public reads were trimmed at Q25 with fastp and aligned with MiXCR, with productive beta chains retained. Each record represents a unique CDR3 protein, reported with the most common genes and DNA among its rows. This sample is represented by 30,000 to 45,000 distinct CDR3 sequences; more than 8% of them were singletons. The ten top clones hold 2.5% to 3.5% of the sample. The sequenced sample was peripheral blood. These receptors originate from an adult who had HIV and had not received antiretroviral therapy, or was an uninfected healthy control (not recorded which).

This clonotype was detected ten times or more. The chain uses TRBV27 and TRBJ2-7, with 8 bases aligning to TRBD1. V gave up 2 bases and J gave up 6 bases; unmatched junction bases: 3. Germline CDR1 is MNHEY and CDR2 is SMNVEV (reference sequence). CDR3 size: 13 residues. The CDR3 loop reads CASSLDRGVEQYF. CDR3 nucleotide sequence: TGTGCCAGCAGTTTAGACAGGGGAGTCGAGCAGTACTTC.

There are many counts of this clonotype. The chain recombines TRBV4-3 with TRBJ2-1, with D perhaps TRBD1 (5 bases). Germline CDR1 LGHNA, CDR2 YSLEER. The CDR3 runs to 15 residues. V gave up 0 bases and J gave up 8 bases, with 14 bases separating them. The CDR3 is CASSQDNSRVDEQFF. CDR3 DNA: TGCGCCAGCAGCCAAGATAACTCCAGGGTTGATGAGCAGTTCTTC.

There are many counts of this clonotype. This rearrangement joins TRBV7-9 to TRBJ2-1; tentative D call: TRBD2 (7 bases). Germline V gene data show CDR1 as SEHNR and CDR2 as FQNEAQ (reference sequence). The CDR3 has 14 residues. V lost 5 bases to trimming and J lost 9 bases, with 17 bases between them. The CDR3 loop is CASSPGSGGTEQFF. The CDR3 nucleotides read TGTGCCAGCAGCCCGGGTTCGGGGGGCACTGAGCAGTTCTTC.

This clonotype has a count of ten or more. CDR3 amino acids: CAISESWVGTEAFF. The CDR3 DNA reads TGTGCCATCAGTGAGTCGTGGGTTGGCACTGAAGCTTTCTTT. The J gene is TRBJ1-1, the V gene TRBV10-3; no clear D gene. V lost 0 bases and J 4 bases, leaving 9 bases between the germline ends. The CDR3 loop spans 14 amino acids. The germline CDR1 and CDR2 sequences are ENHRY and SYGVKD.

In this sample, this clonotype turned up many times. The chain joins TRBV29-1 to TRBJ2-1; D may be TRBD2 (5 bases). Germline CDR1 SQVTM, CDR2 ANQGSEA. With 7 bases removed from V and 8 bases from J, the gap between germline ends came to 12 bases. The CDR3 has 11 residues. This chain's CDR3 is CSATKGDEQFF. The CDR3 coding sequence is TGCAGCGCCACGAAGGGAGATGAGCAGTTCTTC.

The V gene is TRBV11-2, the J gene TRBJ2-7; 7 bases are shared with TRBD1. The CDR3 totals 12 residues. The V gene's germline CDR1 is SGHAT and CDR2 FQNNGV. The junction had 5 bases not matched to a gene; V was cut back by 6 bases and J by 6 bases. The CDR3 loop is CASSSDRVEQYF. The CDR3, as DNA: TGTGCCAGCAGTTCCGACAGGGTCGAGCAGTACTTC.

The chain recombines TRBV28 with TRBJ2-1; D may be TRBD1 (6 bases). The V end was cut by 9 bases, the J end by 6 bases, with 15 bases between. The CDR3 has 13 amino acids. Germline V gene data show CDR1 as MDHEN and CDR2 as SYDVKM. The CDR3 nucleotides are TGTGCCAGTTCAGGGACATTTCCCAATGAGCAGTTCTTC. It translates to CASSGTFPNEQFF.

This clonotype was counted only a few times. In DNA form, the CDR3 reads TGTGCCAGCAGTTTCGGGGGCGAGCAGTACTTC. The encoded protein is CASSFGGEQYF. This chain connects TRBV28 to TRBJ2-7; D is possibly TRBD2 (6 bases). V was cut by 3 bases and J by 6 bases, with 6 bases left in between. In germline, CDR1 is MDHEN, CDR2 SYDVKM. This CDR3 is built from 11 residues.

This clonotype has only a few counts. The chain employs TRBV7-8 and TRBJ2-6; D ambiguous. The germline V gene has CDR1 SGHVS and CDR2 FQNEAQ. V was pared by 4 bases and J by 0 bases, with 4 bases between. The CDR3 runs to 14 residues. The CDR3 coding sequence is TGTGCCAGCAGCTCCGTCTCTGGGGCCAACGTCCTGACTTTC. Amino acid sequence: CASSSVSGANVLTF. The whole variable domain, filled in from reference TRBV7-8 and TRBJ2-6, reads GAGVSQSPRYKVAKRGQDVALRCDPISGHVSLFWYQQALGQGPEFLTYFQNEAQLDKSGLPSDRFFAERPEGSVSTLKIQRTQQEDSAVYLCASSSVSGANVLTFGAGSRLTVL.

This clonotype was seen ten or more times. The gene calls are TRBV28 and TRBJ2-3; a possible D gene is TRBD2 (6 bases). The V gene lost 3 bases and the J gene lost 5 bases, with 12 bases spanning the gap. The CDR3 spans 14 residues. Germline-derived CDR1 and CDR2 are MDHEN and SYDVKM. CDR3 sequence: CASSLRGPIDTQYF. The CDR3 DNA sequence: TGTGCCAGCAGTTTGCGGGGACCGATAGATACGCAGTATTTT.

This clonotype was seen repeatedly, ten times or more. The chain carries TRBV29-1 and TRBJ2-1; no clear D. The CDR3 has 11 residues. V was shortened by 5 bases and J by 6 bases, with 8 bases between the two germline ends. CDR1 SQVTM and CDR2 ANQGSEA come from the germline V gene. The CDR3 is CSVLYSNEQFF. The DNA for the CDR3 is TGCAGCGTTCTGTACAGCAATGAGCAGTTCTTC.

This clonotype was counted at least ten times. This chain links TRBV12-3 or TRBV12-4 with TRBJ2-2; TRBD2 agrees at 7 bases. This CDR3 is 17 amino acids long. V lost 7 bases and J lost 0; bases outside the gene matches: 11. The CDR3 reads CASTPEGRAANTGELFF. The CDR3 bases are TGTGCCAGCACCCCCGAGGGGAGGGCCGCGAACACCGGGGAGCTGTTTTTT.

This clonotype showed up many times. The chain combines TRBV20-1 with TRBJ2-7, with 11 bases fitting TRBD2. The CDR3 runs 14 residues. Germline V gene sequence: CDR1 DFQATT, CDR2 SNEGSKA (reference sequence). Trimming removed 6 bases from V and 3 bases from J; junction bases left unmatched: 7. DNA for the CDR3: TGCAGTGCCAGGGTTAGCGGGAGGGACTACGAGCAGTACTTC. It is translated as CSARVSGRDYEQYF.

Ten or more counts support this clonotype. The rearrangement uses TRBV7-3 and TRBJ2-3, with 8 bases matching TRBD2. This CDR3 spans 15 amino acids. Germline CDR1 SGHTA, CDR2 FQGTGA. V shed 4 bases, J shed 3 bases, and the junction held 6 bases outside the gene matches. The CDR3 loop reads CASSSSGSRTDTQYF. The CDR3 DNA sequence: TGTGCCAGCAGCTCAAGCGGGAGTAGGACAGATACGCAGTATTTT. The full variable domain, completed using reference TRBV7-3 and TRBJ2-3, is GAGVSQTPSNKVTEKGKYVELRCDPISGHTALYWYRQSLGQGPEFLIYFQGTGAADDSGLPNDRFFAVRPEGSVSTLKIQRTERGDSAVYLCASSSSGSRTDTQYFGPGTRLTVL.

The chain recombines TRBV6-1 with TRBJ1-2; unclear D gene. The CDR3 has 14 amino acids. Germline V gene lookup returns CDR1 MNHNS and CDR2 SASEGT. V was pared by 0 bases and J by 6 bases, with 11 bases between. CDR3 in amino acids: CASSEAGGDDGYTF. The DNA of the CDR3 is TGTGCCAGCAGTGAAGCGGGAGGCGATGATGGCTACACCTTC.

V usage is TRBV6-6 and J usage is TRBJ1-1; possible D gene TRBD1, 6 bases. In germline, CDR1 is MNHNY, CDR2 SVGAGI (reference sequence). This CDR3 contains 14 residues. Trimming cost V 2 bases and J 8 bases, with 15 bases left between them. This CDR3 reads CASSYPTGRGEAFF. Written as DNA, the CDR3 is TGTGCCAGCAGTTACCCTACAGGGCGGGGAGAAGCTTTCTTT.

V is TRBV28 and J is TRBJ1-1; D not resolved. This CDR3 region has 14 residues. V was clipped by 3 bases and J by 2 bases, with 10 bases between them. Germline V gene lookup returns CDR1 MDHEN and CDR2 SYDVKM. CDR3 region: CASSLTLINTEAFF. In DNA, the CDR3 is TGTGCCAGCAGTTTGACCTTAATTAACACTGAAGCTTTCTTT.

This clonotype was counted between two and nine times. This chain connects TRBV28 to TRBJ1-1; D is undetermined. The germline V and J ends were trimmed by 3 bases and 0 bases, with 5 bases remaining between them. The CDR3 sequence is 13 residues long. Germline values: CDR1 MDHEN, CDR2 SYDVKM. In nucleotides, the CDR3 is TGTGCCAGCAGTTTCCAGATGAACACTGAAGCTTTCTTT. As protein: CASSFQMNTEAFF.

Points on this clonotype: A single base separates this from a much larger clone, so it may be a read error. The gene calls are TRBV25-1 and TRBJ2-7; 9 positions match TRBD1. This CDR3 has 12 amino acids. Germline assignment: CDR1 MGHDK and CDR2 SYGVNS. The CDR3 here is CVSSRTGVEQYF. The CDR3, as DNA: TGTGTCAGCTCAAGGACAGGGGTCGAGCAGTACTTC.

The V and J genes are TRBV24-1 and TRBJ2-2; D is undetermined. Germline CDR1 and CDR2: KGHDR and SFDVKD. The CDR3 extends over 14 amino acids. V lost 1 base, J lost 6 bases, and 8 bases lay in between. In DNA, the CDR3 is TGTGCCACCAGTGATTTAAAGGCGGCCGGGGAGCTGTTTTTT. Protein product: CATSDLKAAGELFF.

The rearrangement uses TRBV2 and TRBJ2-5; D is perhaps TRBD2 (5 bases). The CDR3 is 15 residues long. V was clipped by 6 bases and J by 4 bases, with 18 bases between them. Germline V gives CDR1 SNHLY, CDR2 FYNNEI. CDR3 coding DNA: TGTGCCAGCAGCCCTGACCCCCGAGGGCCAGAGACCCAGTACTTC. It codes for CASSPDPRGPETQYF.

This clonotype has ten or more counts. The chain links TRBV12-5 to TRBJ2-1, with 12 nucleotides matching TRBD2. Trimming took 0 bases from V and 9 from J; bases not matched to a gene: 6. The CDR3 sequence is 16 residues long. Germline CDR1 reads LGHNT; CDR2 reads FRNRAP. The CDR3 bases are TGTGCTAGTGGTTTGGTACTAGGGACTAGCGGGTTTGAGCAGTTCTTC. As protein: CASGLVLGTSGFEQFF.

This clonotype was detected ten times or more. This chain links TRBV28 with TRBJ2-1; D unresolved. Germline-derived CDR1 and CDR2 are MDHEN and SYDVKM. This CDR3 is built from 14 residues. The V and J ends lost 2 bases and 5 bases respectively, with 10 bases between them. The CDR3 reads CASSLPDENNEQFF. Here the CDR3 DNA reads TGTGCCAGCAGTTTACCGGACGAGAACAATGAGCAGTTCTTC.

This clonotype was detected ten times or more. This chain's CDR3 is CATASGFYNEQFF. For the CDR3, the DNA is TGTGCCACCGCTAGCGGATTCTACAATGAGCAGTTCTTC. The chain carries TRBV24-1 and TRBJ2-1, with TRBD2 matching over 7 bases. The CDR3 consists of 13 residues. V dropped 9 bases and J dropped 3; count of bases not matched to a gene: 4. CDR1 and CDR2 from the germline V gene are KGHDR and SFDVKD.

Ten or more counts support this clonotype. V gene TRBV20-1 combines with J gene TRBJ2-7; weak D call: TRBD1 (5 bases). Germline V CDR1 and CDR2: DFQATT, SNEGSKA (reference sequence). The CDR3 consists of 14 residues. The germline V and J ends were trimmed by 0 bases and 3 bases, with 12 bases remaining between them. The CDR3 DNA sequence: TGCAGTGCTAGAGATCACGGCAGGGACTACGAGCAGTACTTC. This sequence encodes CSARDHGRDYEQYF.

V and J are TRBV29-1 and TRBJ1-2; D is perhaps TRBD1 (5 bases). CDR3 length equals 13 residues. Germline values: CDR1 SQVTM, CDR2 ANQGSEA. The V and J ends lost 4 bases and 8 bases respectively, with 17 bases between them. The CDR3 nucleotides read TGCAGCGTTGTAGGGGAAATCACGGGGGGCTACACCTTC. It yields the protein CSVVGEITGGYTF. Using reference TRBV29-1 and TRBJ1-2 for the parts outside the CDR3, the full variable domain is SAVISQKPSRDICQRGTSLTIQCQVDSQVTMMFWYRQQPGQSLTLIATANQGSEATYESGFVIDKFPISRPNLTFSTLTVSNMSPEDSSIYLCSVVGEITGGYTFGSGTRLTVV.

This chain joins TRBV3-1 and TRBJ1-2; 12 bases map to TRBD1. Germline CDR1 LGHDT, CDR2 YNNKEL (reference sequence). With 4 bases clipped from V and 4 bases from J, the junction kept 4 bases outside the gene matches. The CDR3 is made up of 15 amino acids. This chain's CDR3 is CASSPGTGGTYGYTF. The CDR3 region has the DNA TGTGCCAGCAGCCCAGGGACAGGGGGCACCTATGGCTACACCTTC.

This clonotype was counted a few times. The chain links TRBV28 to TRBJ2-3; no clear D. Trimming left V 8 bases short and J 4 bases short, with 13 bases between. The CDR3 is 13 residues long. Germline values: CDR1 MDHEN, CDR2 SYDVKM. The CDR3 is CASAPSRSDTQYF. CDR3 coding DNA: TGTGCCAGCGCGCCTTCAAGATCAGATACGCAGTATTTT.